These T cell receptor beta chains were read from a single sample in a study of lymphopenia after photon versus proton radiotherapy. Profiled with immunoSEQ multiplex PCR; TCRdb holds only in-frame clones, not every one. The data show under 20,000 clones, under 95% seen once. This specimen was peripheral blood, taken from a patient treated with photon-based radiotherapy. All receptors derive from a woman aged 40 to 50 with cholangiocarcinoma. The CDR3 runs from the conserved cysteine through the conserved F or W. The D gene is left open where the match is weak. Clone size is given for some rows only: seen once, a few or many times, or a class if the clone is expanded.

clone_size: NA
v_call: TRBV18
d_call: NA
j_call: TRBJ2-3
cdr3_aa: CASSPGAGDTQYF
cdr3_nt: TGTGCCAGCTCACCCGGGGCCGGGGATACGCAGTATTTT

clone_size: NA
v_call: TRBV11-2
d_call: NA
j_call: TRBJ2-2
cdr3_aa: CASSHLKGYTGELFF
cdr3_nt: TGTGCCAGCAGCCACCTTAAGGGATACACCGGGGAGCTGTTTTTT

clone_size: NA
v_call: TRBV28
d_call: NA
j_call: TRBJ2-7
cdr3_aa: CASSSGTGTYYEQYF
cdr3_nt: TGTGCCAGCAGTTCCGGAACAGGGACTTACTACGAGCAGTACTTC

clone_size: NA
v_call: TRBV9
d_call: TRBD1
j_call: TRBJ1-3
cdr3_aa: CASSPGTGEGNTIYF
cdr3_nt: TGTGCCAGCAGCCCGGGGACAGGGGAAGGAAACACCATATATTTT

clone_size: NA
v_call: TRBV19
d_call: NA
j_call: TRBJ1-1
cdr3_aa: CASSITGRPNTEAFF
cdr3_nt: TGTGCCAGTAGTATAACGGGCAGACCCAACACTGAAGCTTTCTTT

clone_size: NA
v_call: TRBV2
d_call: NA
j_call: TRBJ1-1
cdr3_aa: CASCNSLNTEAFF
cdr3_nt: TGTGCCAGCTGTAACTCTTTGAACACTGAAGCTTTCTTT

clone_size: few
v_call: TRBV7-9
d_call: TRBD1
j_call: TRBJ1-1
cdr3_aa: CASRAKDRVGTEAFF
cdr3_nt: TGTGCCAGCAGGGCGAAGGACAGGGTGGGCACTGAAGCTTTCTTT

clone_size: NA
v_call: TRBV15
d_call: TRBD1
j_call: TRBJ2-1
cdr3_aa: CATRRDRARGEQFF
cdr3_nt: TGTGCCACCAGAAGGGACAGGGCCAGGGGTGAGCAGTTCTTC

clone_size: NA
v_call: TRBV10-3
d_call: NA
j_call: TRBJ2-7
cdr3_aa: CAISGIDSSTSYEQYF
cdr3_nt: TGTGCCATCAGTGGCATCGATTCTTCCACGTCCTACGAGCAGTACTTC

clone_size: NA
v_call: TRBV4-1
d_call: NA
j_call: TRBJ2-1
cdr3_aa: CASSQVTVLSGNEQFF
cdr3_nt: TGCGCCAGCAGCCAAGTTACAGTCCTGAGCGGCAATGAGCAGTTCTTC

clone_size: NA
v_call: TRBV27
d_call: TRBD2
j_call: TRBJ2-1
cdr3_aa: CASMSTSGGEKEQFF
cdr3_nt: TGTGCCAGCATGTCAACTAGCGGGGGGGAGAAGGAGCAGTTCTTC

clone_size: NA
v_call: TRBV4-1
d_call: NA
j_call: TRBJ1-1
cdr3_aa: CASSQDGGFAEAFF
cdr3_nt: TGCGCCAGCAGCCAAGACGGGGGTTTTGCTGAAGCTTTCTTT

clone_size: NA
v_call: TRBV19
d_call: TRBD1
j_call: TRBJ2-7
cdr3_aa: CASSTERTGVSYEQYF
cdr3_nt: TGTGCCAGTAGTACTGAAAGAACAGGGGTCTCCTACGAGCAGTACTTC

clone_size: NA
v_call: TRBV28
d_call: NA
j_call: TRBJ1-5
cdr3_aa: CASGPGGSNQPQHF
cdr3_nt: TGTGCCAGCGGGCCCGGTGGCAGCAATCAGCCCCAGCATTTT

clone_size: NA
v_call: TRBV28
d_call: TRBD1
j_call: TRBJ1-2
cdr3_aa: CASRGDREISNYGYTF
cdr3_nt: TGTGCCAGCAGGGGGGACAGGGAAATCAGCAACTATGGCTACACCTTC

clone_size: NA
v_call: TRBV30
d_call: NA
j_call: TRBJ1-6
cdr3_aa: CACTPRGDSPLHF
cdr3_nt: TGTGCCTGTACGCCGCGGGGTGATTCACCCCTCCACTTT

clone_size: NA
v_call: TRBV6-1
d_call: NA
j_call: TRBJ1-6
cdr3_aa: CASSESDSHNSPLHF
cdr3_nt: TGTGCCAGCAGTGAATCCGACTCTCATAATTCACCCCTCCACTTT

clone_size: once
v_call: TRBV29-1
d_call: NA
j_call: TRBJ2-1
cdr3_aa: CSGAEGREQFF
cdr3_nt: TGCAGCGGTGCGGAGGGTCGTGAGCAGTTCTTC

clone_size: NA
v_call: TRBV9
d_call: TRBD2
j_call: TRBJ2-1
cdr3_aa: CASSGGGAGYNEQFF
cdr3_nt: TGTGCCAGCAGCGGCGGGGGGGCAGGTTACAATGAGCAGTTCTTC

clone_size: NA
v_call: TRBV18
d_call: TRBD2
j_call: TRBJ2-1
cdr3_aa: CASSLKRGANNEQFF
cdr3_nt: TGTGCCAGCTCACTCAAGCGGGGGGCTAACAATGAGCAGTTCTTC

clone_size: NA
v_call: TRBV5-4
d_call: TRBD1
j_call: TRBJ2-5
cdr3_aa: CASSSGQGQETQYF
cdr3_nt: TGTGCCAGCAGCTCGGGACAGGGCCAAGAGACCCAGTACTTC

clone_size: NA
v_call: TRBV7-6
d_call: NA
j_call: TRBJ1-1
cdr3_aa: CASSLSDRNEAFF
cdr3_nt: TGTGCCAGCAGCTTATCGGACAGAAATGAAGCTTTCTTT

clone_size: once
v_call: TRBV7-8
d_call: TRBD1
j_call: TRBJ1-1
cdr3_aa: CASSSVTGVTEAFF
cdr3_nt: TGTGCCAGCAGCTCCGTGACAGGGGTTACTGAAGCTTTCTTT

clone_size: NA
v_call: TRBV6-1
d_call: NA
j_call: TRBJ2-7
cdr3_aa: CASSEDPLVRHQYEQYF
cdr3_nt: TGTGCCAGCAGTGAAGACCCCCTAGTCCGACACCAATACGAGCAGTACTTC

clone_size: NA
v_call: TRBV25-1
d_call: TRBD1
j_call: TRBJ2-7
cdr3_aa: CASSEYPAGQGSDEQYF
cdr3_nt: TGTGCCAGCAGTGAATACCCAGCGGGACAGGGGTCTGACGAGCAGTACTTC

clone_size: NA
v_call: TRBV27
d_call: TRBD1
j_call: TRBJ1-5
cdr3_aa: CASSLYGDSQPQHF
cdr3_nt: TGTGCCAGCAGTTTATATGGGGACAGTCAGCCCCAGCATTTT

clone_size: NA
v_call: TRBV19
d_call: NA
j_call: TRBJ1-1
cdr3_aa: CASSPMGGMNTEAFF
cdr3_nt: TGTGCCAGTAGCCCGATGGGGGGAATGAACACTGAAGCTTTCTTT

clone_size: NA
v_call: TRBV14
d_call: NA
j_call: TRBJ2-7
cdr3_aa: CASSQETGLRTYEQYF
cdr3_nt: TGTGCCAGCAGCCAAGAAACTGGCCTAAGAACGTACGAGCAGTACTTC

clone_size: NA
v_call: TRBV25-1
d_call: NA
j_call: TRBJ1-2
cdr3_aa: CASSAFGGYTF
cdr3_nt: TGTGCCAGCAGTGCCTTCGGTGGCTACACCTTC

clone_size: once
v_call: TRBV10-1
d_call: TRBD1
j_call: TRBJ2-7
cdr3_aa: CASSEGTGTYEQYF
cdr3_nt: TGCGCCAGCAGTGAAGGGACAGGGACCTACGAGCAGTACTTC

clone_size: NA
v_call: TRBV19
d_call: TRBD1
j_call: TRBJ2-2
cdr3_aa: CATLDRGANTGELFF
cdr3_nt: TGTGCCACCTTAGACAGGGGGGCGAACACCGGGGAGCTGTTTTTT

clone_size: NA
v_call: TRBV28
d_call: NA
j_call: TRBJ2-7
cdr3_aa: CASRAPGGPSSYEQYF
cdr3_nt: TGTGCCAGCAGGGCCCCTGGCGGTCCGAGCTCCTACGAGCAGTACTTC

clone_size: NA
v_call: TRBV7-9
d_call: NA
j_call: TRBJ1-1
cdr3_aa: CALRVGNTEAFF
cdr3_nt: TGTGCCCTCCGTGTCGGAAACACTGAAGCTTTCTTT

clone_size: NA
v_call: TRBV7-2
d_call: TRBD2
j_call: TRBJ2-7
cdr3_aa: CASSQTSGYEQYF
cdr3_nt: TGTGCCAGCAGCCAAACTAGCGGGTACGAGCAGTACTTC

clone_size: NA
v_call: TRBV5-1
d_call: NA
j_call: TRBJ1-4
cdr3_aa: CASRSSTGTYNEKLFF
cdr3_nt: TGCGCCAGCAGGTCCTCAACAGGGACTTATAATGAAAAACTGTTTTTT

clone_size: NA
v_call: TRBV30
d_call: NA
j_call: TRBJ1-6
cdr3_aa: CACHQAMSGYSYNSPLHF
cdr3_nt: TGTGCCTGCCATCAGGCCATGTCGGGCTATTCCTATAATTCACCCCTCCACTTT

clone_size: NA
v_call: TRBV28
d_call: TRBD1
j_call: TRBJ1-6
cdr3_aa: CASSSGGSNSPLHF
cdr3_nt: TGTGCCAGCAGTTCAGGGGGCAGTAATTCACCCCTCCACTTT

clone_size: NA
v_call: TRBV5-4
d_call: TRBD2
j_call: TRBJ2-1
cdr3_aa: CASSLGLAGGDLDEQFF
cdr3_nt: TGTGCCAGCAGCCTGGGACTAGCGGGAGGCGATCTAGATGAGCAGTTCTTC

clone_size: NA
v_call: TRBV5-4
d_call: TRBD1
j_call: TRBJ1-1
cdr3_aa: CASSFGGQGDTEAFF
cdr3_nt: TGTGCCAGCAGCTTTGGGGGACAGGGGGACACTGAAGCTTTCTTT

clone_size: NA
v_call: TRBV7-8
d_call: TRBD1
j_call: TRBJ2-1
cdr3_aa: CASSFRDQGALNEQFF
cdr3_nt: TGTGCCAGCAGCTTCAGAGACCAGGGGGCGTTAAATGAGCAGTTCTTC

clone_size: once
v_call: TRBV7-3
d_call: NA
j_call: TRBJ1-2
cdr3_aa: CASSLGQGNGYTF
cdr3_nt: TGTGCCAGCAGCTTAGGTCAGGGGAATGGCTACACCTTC

clone_size: NA
v_call: TRBV30
d_call: NA
j_call: TRBJ1-4
cdr3_aa: CAWGLDGLTEKLFF
cdr3_nt: TGTGCCTGGGGACTAGACGGTTTAACTGAAAAACTGTTTTTT

clone_size: NA
v_call: TRBV25-1
d_call: NA
j_call: TRBJ2-7
cdr3_aa: CASRAGRGTGYEQYF
cdr3_nt: TGTGCCAGCAGAGCCGGTCGGGGGACCGGCTACGAGCAGTACTTC

clone_size: NA
v_call: TRBV7-2
d_call: TRBD1
j_call: TRBJ2-7
cdr3_aa: CASSPTGGRNEQYF
cdr3_nt: TGTGCCAGCAGCCCCACAGGGGGCAGGAACGAGCAGTACTTC

clone_size: NA
v_call: TRBV5-1
d_call: NA
j_call: TRBJ1-1
cdr3_aa: CASNPGGGGTEAFF
cdr3_nt: TGCGCCAGCAACCCAGGTGGGGGAGGCACTGAAGCTTTCTTT

clone_size: NA
v_call: TRBV6-6
d_call: NA
j_call: TRBJ1-4
cdr3_aa: CASSRTAATNEKLFF
cdr3_nt: TGTGCCAGCAGCCGGACAGCTGCAACTAATGAAAAACTGTTTTTT

clone_size: NA
v_call: TRBV13
d_call: NA
j_call: TRBJ1-1
cdr3_aa: CASRSSVHLTEAFF
cdr3_nt: TGTGCCAGCAGATCATCTGTACACCTCACTGAAGCTTTCTTT

clone_size: NA
v_call: TRBV19
d_call: TRBD1
j_call: TRBJ2-1
cdr3_aa: CATGSGGGSYNEQFF
cdr3_nt: TGTGCCACCGGCTCAGGGGGCGGCTCCTACAATGAGCAGTTCTTC

clone_size: once
v_call: TRBV9
d_call: TRBD2
j_call: TRBJ2-1
cdr3_aa: CASSLAGPGLACYEQFF
cdr3_nt: TGTGCCAGCAGCTTAGCTGGACCGGGACTAGCTTGCTATGAGCAGTTCTTC

clone_size: NA
v_call: TRBV5-6
d_call: TRBD1
j_call: TRBJ1-5
cdr3_aa: CASSLRTGVSNQPQHF
cdr3_nt: TGTGCCAGCAGCTTACGGACAGGTGTAAGCAATCAGCCCCAGCATTTT

clone_size: once
v_call: TRBV7-9
d_call: NA
j_call: TRBJ2-3
cdr3_aa: CASSRPQGLGTDTQYF
cdr3_nt: TGTGCCAGCAGTCGGCCGCAGGGCTTAGGCACAGATACGCAGTATTTT

clone_size: NA
v_call: TRBV28
d_call: NA
j_call: TRBJ1-2
cdr3_aa: CASTPVHVYGYTF
cdr3_nt: TGTGCCAGCACCCCCGTTCATGTCTATGGCTACACCTTC

clone_size: NA
v_call: TRBV28
d_call: TRBD1
j_call: TRBJ1-4
cdr3_aa: CASSSTGAGEKLFF
cdr3_nt: TGTGCCAGCAGCTCCACAGGGGCGGGTGAAAAACTGTTTTTT

clone_size: NA
v_call: TRBV28
d_call: TRBD2
j_call: TRBJ2-2
cdr3_aa: CASSVGGSPGELFF
cdr3_nt: TGTGCCAGTTCAGTGGGCGGGAGTCCCGGGGAGCTGTTTTTT